Shown below are 9 T cell receptor beta chains from a single sample sequenced in a study of OX40 agonist ivuxolimab in advanced cancers. Sequencing used immunoSEQ multiplex PCR; TCRdb keeps in-frame clones, though not all of them. The sample has over 25,000 clones; around 84% are singletons. The material was CD4+ or CD8+ T cells sorted from blood, obtained in a trial of the OX40 agonist ivuxolimab. The receptors stem from an adult with an advanced solid tumor such as melanoma, head and neck, liver or kidney cancer.

A single count supports this clone. The chain uses TRBV7-6 and TRBJ1-2; 7 bases line up with TRBD1. V was pared by 1 base and J by 2 bases, with 4 bases of the junction left unmatched. This CDR3 is 15 amino acids long. In germline, CDR1 is SGHVS, CDR2 FNYEAQ. The CDR3 region is CASSLDTGANYGYTF. CDR3 DNA: TGTGCCAGCAGCTTAGATACAGGGGCGAACTATGGCTACACCTTC. The full variable domain, with the rest looked up from reference TRBV7-6 and TRBJ1-2, is GAGVSQSPRYKVTKRGQDVALRCDPISGHVSLYWYRQALGQGPEFLTYFNYEAQQDKSGLPNDRFSAERPEGSISTLTIQRTEQRDSAMYRCASSLDTGANYGYTFGSGTRLTVV.

The J gene is TRBJ2-7, the V gene TRBV11-2; D may be TRBD2 (6 bases). Trimming removed 11 bases at V and 0 bases at J, with 14 bases between. This CDR3 is built from 13 residues. Germline V lookup: CDR1 SGHAT, CDR2 FQNNGV. CDR3 DNA: TGTGCCTCCGTAGCGGCGTCCTCCTACGAGCAGTACTTC. It yields the protein CASVAASSYEQYF. Based on the CDR3 plus reference TRBV11-2 and TRBJ2-7, the full variable domain is EAGVAQSPRYKIIEKRQSVAFWCNPISGHATLYWYQQILGQGPKLLIQFQNNGVVDDSQLPKDRFSAERLKGVDSTLKIQPAKLEDSAVYLCASVAASSYEQYFGPGTRLTVT.

As DNA, the CDR3 is TGCAGCGTTGTCGGACTAGCGGGAGACTACGAGCAGTACTTC. Translating gives CSVVGLAGDYEQYF. The chain uses TRBV29-1 and TRBJ2-7, with 13 bases aligning to TRBD2. CDR3 length equals 14 residues. Trimming took 4 bases from V and 3 from J; bases not matched to a gene: 3. Germline CDR1 and CDR2: SQVTM and ANQGSEA.

The V call is TRBV19, the J call TRBJ1-5; D is possibly TRBD1 (5 bases). Trimming left V 1 base short and J 3 bases short, with 16 bases between. This CDR3 contains 17 residues. Germline loops: CDR1 LNHDA, CDR2 SQIVND (reference sequence). The CDR3, as DNA: TGTGCCAGTAGTATAGGGAGGGACGGAGGGATCAATCAGCCCCAGCATTTT. It specifies CASSIGRDGGINQPQHF.

In DNA form, the CDR3 reads TGTGCCAGTAGTTTCCTCCCTCCGGGGCTAAACTACAATGAGCAGTTCTTC. It encodes CASSFLPPGLNYNEQFF. This chain uses TRBV19 with TRBJ2-1; D might be TRBD1 or TRBD2, each matching 5 bases. The V gene lost 5 bases and the J gene lost 3 bases, with 20 bases spanning the gap. CDR3 size: 17 residues. Per germline, CDR1 LNHDA and CDR2 SQIVND (reference sequence).

The chain carries TRBV6-5 and TRBJ2-2, with 9 bases identical to TRBD2. V shed 5 bases and J 7 bases; nucleotides not matched to a gene: 5. The CDR3 consists of 14 residues. The germline V gene has CDR1 MNHEY and CDR2 SVGAGI. As DNA, the CDR3 is TGTGCCAGCAGTCCCCTAGCGGGATACGGGGAGCTGTTTTTT. This gives the protein CASSPLAGYGELFF.

The V and J genes are TRBV18 and TRBJ2-2; maybe TRBD2 (5 bases). V lost 2 bases to trimming and J lost 0 bases, with 7 bases between them. Germline loops: CDR1 KGHSH, CDR2 LQKENI. CDR3 length equals 15 residues. The CDR3 nucleotides are TGTGCCAGCTCACCAATCGGGGCGAACACCGGGGAGCTGTTTTTT. Residues: CASSPIGANTGELFF.

The chain links TRBV13 to TRBJ2-1; D is unresolved. The CDR3 runs to 14 residues. V dropped 1 base and J dropped 5 bases, with 9 bases sitting between them. Germline loops: CDR1 PRHDT, CDR2 FYEKMQ (reference sequence). The DNA for the CDR3 is TGTGCCAGCAGCTTAGTGGGGAAAAACAATGAGCAGTTCTTC. Its protein product is CASSLVGKNNEQFF.

This clone was counted many times. The V gene is TRBV6-6, the J gene TRBJ2-3, with 7 bases aligning to TRBD1. In germline, CDR1 is MNHNY, CDR2 SVGAGI (reference sequence). CDR3 length equals 15 residues. V trimming: 4 bases; J trimming: 1 base; junction bases outside the gene matches: 5. CDR3 coding DNA: TGTGCCAGCAGTTCCTTAGGGGGCGGCACAGATACGCAGTATTTT. It is translated as CASSSLGGGTDTQYF.